This paragraph reports one T cell receptor (beta chain). No antigen is known for it. The sample originates from a study of T-cell memory formation after mild COVID-19. The study, taken as a whole, reports: Pre-infection memory already had some responding clones, implying cross-reactive memory joined. Among contracting clones, CD4+ were mainly CM/EM and CD8+ enriched in EMRA. Among clones contracting day 15 to 85, CD4/CD8 was balanced, whereas later expanders leaned CD4+.

From 5'RACE with constant-segment primers came TCR alpha and TCR beta cDNA libraries that carried sample barcodes and UMIs. TCRdb re-called the 5' RACE reads through MiXCR, storing one row per CDR3 protein. Among roughly 250,000 distinct CDR3 sequences listed, 15% to 20% were seen once. CDR1 and CDR2 from the germline V gene are SGHTA and FQGNSA. The CDR3 contains 15 residues. Trimming cost V 4 bases and J 3 bases, with 13 bases left between them. Sequencing used PBMCs or a T cell subset sorted from them (not recorded which). This TCR derives from a man younger than 30 who had mild COVID-19 (a few samples of this study predate the infection). Cell type and time point are not known. J is TRBJ1-5 and V is TRBV7-2; perhaps TRBD1 as D (5 bases). The CDR3, as DNA: TGTGCCAGCAGCTCATACAGGAACAACAATCAGCCCCAGCATTTT. The encoded protein is CASSSYRNNNQPQHF.